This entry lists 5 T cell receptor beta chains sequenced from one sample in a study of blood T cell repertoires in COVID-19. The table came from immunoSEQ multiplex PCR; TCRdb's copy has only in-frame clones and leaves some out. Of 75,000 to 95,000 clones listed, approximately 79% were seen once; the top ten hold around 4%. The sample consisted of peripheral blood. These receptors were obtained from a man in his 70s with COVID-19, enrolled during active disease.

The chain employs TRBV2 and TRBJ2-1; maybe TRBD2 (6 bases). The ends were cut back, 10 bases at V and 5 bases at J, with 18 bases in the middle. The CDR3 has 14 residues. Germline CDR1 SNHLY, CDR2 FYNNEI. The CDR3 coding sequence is TGTGCCACCGGTAGGAGGGCCGGGAACAATGAGCAGTTCTTC. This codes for CATGRRAGNNEQFF.

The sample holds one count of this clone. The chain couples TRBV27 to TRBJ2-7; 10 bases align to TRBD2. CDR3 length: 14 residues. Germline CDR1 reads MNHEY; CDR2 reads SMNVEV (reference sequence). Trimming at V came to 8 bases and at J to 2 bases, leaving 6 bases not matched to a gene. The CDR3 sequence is CASHTSGRAYEQYF. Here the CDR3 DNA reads TGTGCCAGCCATACCAGCGGGAGGGCCTACGAGCAGTACTTC.

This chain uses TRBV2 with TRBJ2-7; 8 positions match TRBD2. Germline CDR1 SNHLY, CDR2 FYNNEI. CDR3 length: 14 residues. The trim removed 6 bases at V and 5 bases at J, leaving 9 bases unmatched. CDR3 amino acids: CASRLQRELNEQYF. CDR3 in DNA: TGTGCCAGCAGACTACAGCGGGAGTTAAACGAGCAGTACTTC.

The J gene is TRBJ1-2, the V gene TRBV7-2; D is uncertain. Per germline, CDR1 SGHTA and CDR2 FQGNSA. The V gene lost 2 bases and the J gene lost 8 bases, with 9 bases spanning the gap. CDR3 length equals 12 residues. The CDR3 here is CASSLPGGGYTF. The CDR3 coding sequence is TGTGCCAGCAGCTTACCGGGTGGCGGCTACACCTTC. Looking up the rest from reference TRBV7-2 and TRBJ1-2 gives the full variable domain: GAGVSQSPSNKVTEKGKDVELRCDPISGHTALYWYRQSLGQGLEFLIYFQGNSAPDKSGLPSDRFSAERTGGSVSTLTIQRTQQEDSAVYLCASSLPGGGYTFGSGTRLTVV.

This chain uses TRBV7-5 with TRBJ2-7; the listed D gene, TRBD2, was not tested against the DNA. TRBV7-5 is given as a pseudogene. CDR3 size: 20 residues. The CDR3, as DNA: TGTGTCAGAAGCTTAGGACTAGCGGGAGTAAAGGTTCGGGGGCTTTACGAGCAGTACTTC. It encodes CVRSLGLAGVKVRGLYEQYF.